The 18 T cell receptor beta chains below come from one sample, sequenced in a study of CD8 T cells in ankylosing spondylitis. Notes on the study in general: Ankylosing spondylitis blood appeared to carry a characteristic TCR beta motif of several highly homologous variants.

Via MiXCR, TCRdb re-called the 5' RACE reads, giving one row per CDR3 protein. The sample contains hundreds of thousands of distinct CDR3 sequences, 12% of which appear only once. Their target antigens are unknown. Sequenced sample: blood, either unsorted or a sorted T cell fraction (not recorded which). The source is a male donor with ankylosing spondylitis.

This clonotype was seen a handful of times. The chain uses TRBV5-1 and TRBJ2-4; D unclear. Germline values: CDR1 SGHRS, CDR2 YFSETQ. The CDR3 loop spans 15 amino acids. With 2 bases removed from V and 2 bases from J, the gap between germline ends came to 11 bases. The CDR3 protein is CASSLGPLTKNIQYF. CDR3 DNA: TGCGCCAGCAGCTTAGGGCCCCTCACCAAAAACATTCAGTACTTC.

The CDR3 sequence: CASSYGRDSNSYNEQFF. CDR3 in DNA: TGTGCCAGCAGTTACGGGAGGGACTCCAACTCCTACAATGAGCAGTTCTTC. The rearrangement joins TRBV6-2 or TRBV6-3 to TRBJ2-1, with TRBD2 identical over 7 bases. Germline-derived CDR1 and CDR2 are MNHEY and SVGEGT. This CDR3 is built from 17 residues. The J segment lost 0 bases and the V segment lost 2 bases, leaving 7 bases of the junction unmatched.

The chain recombines TRBV7-9 with TRBJ2-4; D gene uncertain. Germline V gene data show CDR1 as SEHNR and CDR2 as FQNEAQ (reference sequence). This CDR3 has 14 residues. V dropped 5 bases and J dropped 1 base, with 9 bases sitting between them. The CDR3 is CASSPDGAKNIQYF. The CDR3 DNA reads TGTGCCAGCAGCCCGGATGGGGCCAAAAACATTCAGTACTTC.

There are a few counts of this clonotype. V usage is TRBV20-1 and J usage is TRBJ1-1; D might be TRBD1 (5 bases). Germline lookup yields CDR1 DFQATT and CDR2 SNEGSKA (reference sequence). V lost 3 bases and J lost 9, with 14 bases in between. This CDR3 has 12 residues. For the CDR3, the DNA is TGCAGTGCTAGTGACAGAGGGAGAAAAGCTTTCTTT. Protein sequence: CSASDRGRKAFF.

The chain uses TRBV28 and TRBJ1-5; weak D call: TRBD1 (5 bases). V gave up 0 bases and J gave up 6 bases, with 9 bases separating them. CDR3 length equals 14 residues. Germline loops: CDR1 MDHEN, CDR2 SYDVKM. CDR3 sequence reads: CASSLWTEGQPQHF. CDR3 DNA sequence: TGTGCCAGCAGTTTATGGACAGAGGGTCAGCCCCAGCATTTT.

This clonotype was observed many times. V and J are TRBV6-1 and TRBJ2-6, with D perhaps TRBD2 (5 bases). The CDR3 spans 17 residues. The germline V and J ends were trimmed by 6 bases and 0 bases, with 15 bases remaining between them. CDR1 is MNHNS, CDR2 SASEGT, per germline. The CDR3 region has the DNA TGTGCCAGCAGCCCCCCGGGGAGATTCTCTGGGGCCAACGTCCTGACTTTC. This gives the protein CASSPPGRFSGANVLTF.

The chain employs TRBV20-1 and TRBJ2-7, with 11 positions matching TRBD1. The CDR3 is made up of 13 amino acids. The germline CDR1 and CDR2 sequences are DFQATT and SNEGSKA (reference sequence). CDR3 DNA: TGCAGCCCCGGGACAGGGGGCTCCTACGAGCAGTACTTC. Residues: CSPGTGGSYEQYF.

This clonotype was recorded many times. This chain connects TRBV20-1 to TRBJ2-7, with 11 bases lining up with TRBD1. V lost 3 bases to trimming and J lost 1 base; unmatched junction nucleotides: 2. Germline loops: CDR1 DFQATT, CDR2 SNEGSKA (reference sequence). This CDR3 region has 14 residues. The CDR3 nucleotides are TGCAGTGCTAGTGGACAGGGGGCTTCCTACGAGCAGTACTTC. Protein product: CSASGQGASYEQYF.

The chain couples TRBV29-1 to TRBJ2-7; possible D gene TRBD2, 6 bases. V gave up 7 bases and J gave up 3 bases, with 16 bases separating them. Germline V gene sequence: CDR1 SQVTM, CDR2 ANQGSEA. The CDR3 length is 13 residues. The CDR3: CSAGGTADYEQYF. CDR3 DNA: TGCAGCGCTGGGGGGACGGCCGACTACGAGCAGTACTTC.

The chain links TRBV5-1 to TRBJ2-3; no reliable D call. There are 13 residues in the CDR3. Between the trimmed V and J ends, which lost 4 bases and 4 bases, there was a span of 10 bases. Germline CDR1 and CDR2: SGHRS and YFSETQ. The CDR3 bases are TGCGCCAGCAGCGCGAAAGGCGCAGATACGCAGTATTTT. It specifies CASSAKGADTQYF.

This clonotype was seen more than once but under ten times. The rearrangement links TRBV6-1 to TRBJ2-3; TRBD1 agrees at 7 bases. The CDR3 contains 16 residues. The trim removed 6 bases at V and 6 bases at J, leaving 15 bases unmatched. Germline CDR1 reads MNHNS; CDR2 reads SASEGT. CDR3 DNA sequence: TGTGCCAGCAGCGAACAAATAGGGGGCGTTTGGGATACGCAGTATTTT. Translated: CASSEQIGGVWDTQYF.

The chain has TRBV5-1 and TRBJ1-3, with D unclear. Trimming removed 0 bases from V and 3 bases from J, with 7 bases in between. The CDR3 contains 14 residues. CDR1 SGHRS and CDR2 YFSETQ come from the germline V gene. The CDR3 is CASSLGSLGNTIYF. The CDR3 bases are TGCGCCAGCAGCTTGGGAAGCCTTGGAAACACCATATATTTT.

This clonotype has a handful of counts. The gene calls are TRBV5-1 and TRBJ2-3; unclear D gene. Trimming pared 4 bases from V and 4 bases from J, leaving 13 bases between. This CDR3 has 14 residues. Germline CDR1 SGHRS, CDR2 YFSETQ. The CDR3 spells CASSLDSSADTQYF. CDR3 DNA sequence: TGCGCCAGCAGCCTAGACTCGAGTGCAGATACGCAGTATTTT.

The chain recombines TRBV6-5 with TRBJ2-7; D is perhaps TRBD2 (6 bases). The germline V and J ends were trimmed by 2 bases and 4 bases, with 18 bases remaining between them. Germline CDR1 and CDR2: MNHEY and SVGAGI. This CDR3 contains 16 residues. As DNA, the CDR3 is TGTGCCAGCAGTTACCTAGGGACCATAGCGGCGTACGAGCAGTACTTC. Its translation is CASSYLGTIAAYEQYF.

This clonotype was detected many times. CDR3 DNA sequence: TGCGCCAGCAGCTTCGACGCCGGGGAGCTGTTTTTT. As protein: CASSFDAGELFF. The gene calls are TRBV5-1 and TRBJ2-2, with unresolved D. The CDR3 is 12 amino acids. CDR1 SGHRS and CDR2 YFSETQ come from the germline V gene. Trimming took off 2 bases at V and 6 bases at J, with 5 bases between the two ends.

The J gene is TRBJ2-1, the V gene TRBV29-1; 9 bases align to TRBD2. With 7 bases clipped from V and 4 bases from J, the junction kept 8 bases outside the gene matches. The germline CDR1 and CDR2 sequences are SQVTM and ANQGSEA. This CDR3 spans 14 amino acids. The CDR3 DNA is TGCAGCGGGGTTGGCGGGAGGGGGTACAATGAGCAGTTCTTC. This gives the protein CSGVGGRGYNEQFF.

V and J are TRBV6-1 and TRBJ1-3; perhaps TRBD1 as D (5 bases). The CDR3 runs 15 residues. Trimming left V 7 bases short and J 2 bases short, with 15 bases between. CDR1 is MNHNS and CDR2 is SASEGT in the germline V gene. CDR3 bases: TGTGCCAGCACCCGAACCAGGGATGCTGGAAACACCATATATTTT. Encoded protein: CASTRTRDAGNTIYF.

This clonotype has a handful of counts. This CDR3 reads CASSLDLWTVGEKLFF. DNA for the CDR3: TGCGCCAGCAGCTTGGATCTCTGGACAGTCGGTGAAAAACTGTTTTTT. The chain combines TRBV5-1 with TRBJ1-4, with D maybe TRBD1 (6 bases). Trimming removed 0 bases from V and 7 bases from J, with 16 bases in between. Per the germline V gene, CDR1 is SGHRS and CDR2 is YFSETQ. The CDR3 covers 16 residues. The full variable domain, completed using reference TRBV5-1 and TRBJ1-4, is KAGVTQTPRYLIKTRGQQVTLSCSPISGHRSVSWYQQTPGQGLQFLFEYFSETQRNKGNFPGRFSGRQFSNSRSEMNVSTLELGDSALYLCASSLDLWTVGEKLFFGSGTQLSVL.